This T cell receptor (beta chain) was recorded in a study of Graves' ophthalmopathy and Graves' hyperthyroidism. Study-level points and caveats: An approximately 84% specificity and 87.88% sensitivity were achieved by a 13-signature model that separated ophthalmopathy from stable hyperthyroidism.

In this cohort, patients with other autoimmune diseases, uncontrolled infections, pregnancy or lactation were excluded. This clonotype was counted at least ten times. The antigen is unknown. Amplified TCR beta CDR3 regions were obtained using RNA transcripts as template. The first-round RT-PCR employed HTBI primers together with the Qiagen OneStep RT-PCR kit. A multiplex PCR was then performed as the second round. A single record per CDR3 protein comes from TCRdb applying MiXCR to the multiplex PCR reads. Of about 370,000 distinct CDR3 sequences listed, approximately 17% were seen once; the top ten hold 2.4%. The receptor's source is an adult woman with stable Graves' hyperthyroidism. The specimen sequenced was peripheral blood.

CDR3 sequence reads: CSATGPTSGISQYF. The CDR3 DNA is TGCAGTGCTACGGGGCCCACTAGCGGGATCTCGCAGTATTTT. The genes are TRBV20-1 and TRBJ2-3; 10 bases map to TRBD2. The CDR3 is made up of 14 amino acids. The V gene end was trimmed by 4 bases and the J gene end by 10 bases; junction bases not matched to a gene: 11. Germline CDR1 is DFQATT and CDR2 is SNEGSKA (reference sequence).